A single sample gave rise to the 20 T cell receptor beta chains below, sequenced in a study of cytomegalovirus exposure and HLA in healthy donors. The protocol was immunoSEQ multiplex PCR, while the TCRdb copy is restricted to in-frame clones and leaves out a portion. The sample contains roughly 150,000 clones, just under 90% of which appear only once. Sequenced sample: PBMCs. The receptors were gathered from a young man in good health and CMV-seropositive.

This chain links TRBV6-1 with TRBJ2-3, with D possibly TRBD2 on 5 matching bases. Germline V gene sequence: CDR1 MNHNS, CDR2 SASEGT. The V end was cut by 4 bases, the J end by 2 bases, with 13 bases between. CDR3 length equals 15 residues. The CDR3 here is CASSARLSDTDTQYF. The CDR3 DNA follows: TGTGCCAGCAGTGCCAGACTATCCGACACAGATACGCAGTATTTT.

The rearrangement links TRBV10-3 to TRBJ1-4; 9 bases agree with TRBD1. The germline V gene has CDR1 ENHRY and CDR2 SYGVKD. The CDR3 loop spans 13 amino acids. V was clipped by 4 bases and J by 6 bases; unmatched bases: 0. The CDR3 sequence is CAISGQGDEKLFF. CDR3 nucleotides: TGTGCCATCAGTGGACAGGGGGATGAAAAACTGTTTTTT.

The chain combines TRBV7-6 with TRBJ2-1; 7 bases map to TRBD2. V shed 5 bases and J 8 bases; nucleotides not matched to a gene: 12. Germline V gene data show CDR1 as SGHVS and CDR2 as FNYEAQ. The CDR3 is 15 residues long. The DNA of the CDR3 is TGTGCCAGCAGCCGATCGGGGGGTACGGGGGATGAGCAGTTCTTC. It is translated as CASSRSGGTGDEQFF.

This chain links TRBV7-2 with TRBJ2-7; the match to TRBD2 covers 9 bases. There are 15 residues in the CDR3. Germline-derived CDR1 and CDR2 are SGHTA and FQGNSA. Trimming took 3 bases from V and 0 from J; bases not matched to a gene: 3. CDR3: CASSFGTSYSYEQYF. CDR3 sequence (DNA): TGTGCCAGCAGCTTTGGGACTAGCTACTCCTACGAGCAGTACTTC.

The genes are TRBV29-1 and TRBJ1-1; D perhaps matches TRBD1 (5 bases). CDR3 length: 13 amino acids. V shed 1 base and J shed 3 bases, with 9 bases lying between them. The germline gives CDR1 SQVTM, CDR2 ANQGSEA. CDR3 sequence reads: CSVEGGGDTEAFF. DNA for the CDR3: TGCAGCGTTGAAGGGGGAGGGGACACTGAAGCTTTCTTT. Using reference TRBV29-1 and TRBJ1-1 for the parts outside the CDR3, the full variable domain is SAVISQKPSRDICQRGTSLTIQCQVDSQVTMMFWYRQQPGQSLTLIATANQGSEATYESGFVIDKFPISRPNLTFSTLTVSNMSPEDSSIYLCSVEGGGDTEAFFGQGTRLTVV.

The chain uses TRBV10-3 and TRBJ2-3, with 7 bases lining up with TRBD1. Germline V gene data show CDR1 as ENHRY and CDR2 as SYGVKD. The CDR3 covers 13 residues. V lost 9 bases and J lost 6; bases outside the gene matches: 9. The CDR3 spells CAIWDSHRDTQYF. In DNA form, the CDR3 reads TGTGCCATTTGGGACAGTCACAGGGATACGCAGTATTTT.

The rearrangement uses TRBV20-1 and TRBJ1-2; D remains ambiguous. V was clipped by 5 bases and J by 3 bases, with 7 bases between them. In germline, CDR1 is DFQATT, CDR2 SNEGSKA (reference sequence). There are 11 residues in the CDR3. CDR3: CSAVTDYGYTF. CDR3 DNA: TGCAGTGCTGTGACTGACTATGGCTACACCTTC.

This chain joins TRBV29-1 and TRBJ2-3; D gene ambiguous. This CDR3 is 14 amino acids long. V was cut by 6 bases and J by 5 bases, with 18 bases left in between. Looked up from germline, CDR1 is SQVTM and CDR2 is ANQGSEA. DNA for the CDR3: TGCAGCGTATTTAAACCTTCTTCGGGAGATACGCAGTATTTT. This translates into CSVFKPSSGDTQYF.

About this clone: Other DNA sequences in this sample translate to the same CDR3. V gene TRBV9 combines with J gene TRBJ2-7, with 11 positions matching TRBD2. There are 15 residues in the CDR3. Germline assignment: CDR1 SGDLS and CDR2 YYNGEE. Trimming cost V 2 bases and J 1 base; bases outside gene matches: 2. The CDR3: CASSVGTSGSYEQYF. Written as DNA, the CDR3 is TGTGCCAGCAGCGTCGGGACTAGCGGTTCCTACGAGCAGTACTTC.

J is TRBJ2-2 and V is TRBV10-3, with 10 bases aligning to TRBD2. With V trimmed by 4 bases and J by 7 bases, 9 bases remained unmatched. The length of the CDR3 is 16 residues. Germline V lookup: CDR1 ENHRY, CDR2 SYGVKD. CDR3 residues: CAISGSSGRLNGELFF. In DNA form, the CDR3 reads TGTGCCATCAGTGGTTCTAGCGGGAGATTGAACGGGGAGCTGTTTTTT.

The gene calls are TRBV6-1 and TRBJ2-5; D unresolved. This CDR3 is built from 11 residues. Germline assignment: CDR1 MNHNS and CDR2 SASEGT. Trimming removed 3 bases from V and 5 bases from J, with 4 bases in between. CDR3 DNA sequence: TGTGCCAGCAGTGATCTTGAGACCCAGTACTTC. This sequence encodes CASSDLETQYF.

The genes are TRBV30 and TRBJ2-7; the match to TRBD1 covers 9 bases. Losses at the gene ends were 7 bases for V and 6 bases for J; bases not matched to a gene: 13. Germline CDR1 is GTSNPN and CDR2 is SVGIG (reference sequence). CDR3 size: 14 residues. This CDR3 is CALDRGNPYREQYF. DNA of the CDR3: TGTGCCTTGGACAGGGGAAACCCTTATCGCGAGCAGTACTTC.

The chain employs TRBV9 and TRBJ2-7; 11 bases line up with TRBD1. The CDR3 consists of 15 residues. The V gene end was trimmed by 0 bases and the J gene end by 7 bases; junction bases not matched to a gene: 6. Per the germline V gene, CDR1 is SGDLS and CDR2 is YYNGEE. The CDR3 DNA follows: TGTGCCAGCAGCGTAGGGGGGACAGGGGGAAGGGAGCAGTACTTC. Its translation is CASSVGGTGGREQYF.

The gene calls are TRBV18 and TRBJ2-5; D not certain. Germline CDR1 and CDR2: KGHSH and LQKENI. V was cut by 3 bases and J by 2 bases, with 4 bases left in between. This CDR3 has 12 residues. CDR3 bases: TGTGCCAGCTCACCGCTACAAGAGACCCAGTACTTC. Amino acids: CASSPLQETQYF.

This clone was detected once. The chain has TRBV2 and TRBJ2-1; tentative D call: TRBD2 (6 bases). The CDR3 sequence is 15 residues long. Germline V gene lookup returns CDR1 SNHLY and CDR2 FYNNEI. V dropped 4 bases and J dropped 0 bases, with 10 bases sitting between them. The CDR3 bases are TGTGCCAGCAGTGGGGTCGGGAGCTCCTACAATGAGCAGTTCTTC. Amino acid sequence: CASSGVGSSYNEQFF. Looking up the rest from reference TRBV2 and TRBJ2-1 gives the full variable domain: EPEVTQTPSHQVTQMGQEVILRCVPISNHLYFYWYRQILGQKVEFLVSFYNNEISEKSEIFDDQFSVERPDGSNFTLKIRSTKLEDSAMYFCASSGVGSSYNEQFFGPGTRLTVL.

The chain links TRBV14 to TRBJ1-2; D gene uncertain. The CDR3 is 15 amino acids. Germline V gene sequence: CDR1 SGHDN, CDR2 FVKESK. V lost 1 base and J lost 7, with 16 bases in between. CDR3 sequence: CASSQVPFAQVGYTF. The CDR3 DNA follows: TGTGCCAGCAGCCAAGTCCCCTTCGCGCAGGTTGGCTACACCTTC.

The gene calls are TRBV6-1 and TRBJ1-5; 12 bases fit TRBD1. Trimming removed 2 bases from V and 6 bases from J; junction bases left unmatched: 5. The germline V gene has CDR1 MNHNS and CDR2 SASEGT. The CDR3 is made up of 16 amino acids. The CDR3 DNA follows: TGTGCCAGCAGTGAACTGGGACAGGGGGCACTTCAGCCCCAGCATTTT. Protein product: CASSELGQGALQPQHF.

CDR3 sequence reads: CASSPFSGGGEQYF. The CDR3 DNA follows: TGTGCCAGTAGTCCCTTCTCGGGAGGGGGCGAGCAGTACTTC. The gene calls are TRBV19 and TRBJ2-7; 8 nucleotides align to TRBD2. Germline V gene lookup returns CDR1 LNHDA and CDR2 SQIVND (reference sequence). This CDR3 has 14 residues. J was trimmed by 6 bases and V by 5 bases; bases with no gene match: 9.

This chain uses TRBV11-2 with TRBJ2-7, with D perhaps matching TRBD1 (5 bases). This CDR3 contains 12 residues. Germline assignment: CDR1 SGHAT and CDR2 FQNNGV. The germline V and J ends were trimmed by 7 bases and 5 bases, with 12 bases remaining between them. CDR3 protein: CASMSREHEQYF. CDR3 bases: TGTGCCAGCATGAGCAGGGAACACGAGCAGTACTTC.

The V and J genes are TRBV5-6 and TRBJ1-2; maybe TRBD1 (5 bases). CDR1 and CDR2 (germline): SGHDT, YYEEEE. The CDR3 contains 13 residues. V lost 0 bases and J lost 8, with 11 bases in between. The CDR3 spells CASSLVGGLGYTF. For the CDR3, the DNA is TGTGCCAGCAGCTTGGTGGGGGGTCTGGGCTACACCTTC.